These 14 T cell receptor beta chains came from one sample sequenced in a study of glioma-infiltrating T cells after dendritic cell vaccination. TCRdb's copy holds only in-frame clones and misses some; the assay was immunoSEQ multiplex PCR. The sample yields around 96,000 clones, roughly three quarters seen once. Sequences were derived from blood, sampled before dendritic cell vaccination. These receptors were taken from a human donor with glioblastoma.

J is TRBJ2-5 and V is TRBV7-9, with a weak D call TRBD2 (5 bases). The CDR3 has 14 residues. Trimming removed 5 bases at V and 4 bases at J, with 14 bases between. The germline V gene encodes CDR1 SEHNR and CDR2 FQNEAQ (reference sequence). The CDR3, as DNA: TGTGCCAGCAGCCGGGATGTGTGGGGAGAGACCCAGTACTTC. Amino acid sequence: CASSRDVWGETQYF.

V is TRBV27 and J is TRBJ2-3, with a possible D match to TRBD2 (6 bases). V dropped 6 bases and J dropped 6 bases, with 16 bases sitting between them. The germline CDR1 and CDR2 sequences are MNHEY and SMNVEV (reference sequence). The CDR3 loop spans 14 amino acids. CDR3 loop: CASRGEERSDTQYF. The CDR3, as DNA: TGTGCCAGCAGAGGGGAGGAAAGGTCGGATACGCAGTATTTT.

V and J are TRBV5-1 and TRBJ2-7; maybe TRBD2 (5 bases). The CDR3 contains 14 residues. V lost 0 bases and J lost 7, with 14 bases in between. Germline V gene data show CDR1 as SGHRS and CDR2 as YFSETQ. The CDR3 nucleotides are TGCGCCAGCAGCTTGGCAGGACCCTCGGGGGAGCAGTACTTC. This sequence encodes CASSLAGPSGEQYF.

The V gene is TRBV9, the J gene TRBJ1-1; D is possibly TRBD1 (6 bases). The V and J ends lost 0 bases and 1 base respectively, with 10 bases between them. Germline V gene data show CDR1 as SGDLS and CDR2 as YYNGEE. CDR3 length: 15 amino acids. The CDR3: CASSVGVGANTEAFF. The CDR3 DNA reads TGTGCCAGCAGCGTAGGTGTGGGGGCGAACACTGAAGCTTTCTTT.

This chain connects TRBV19 to TRBJ2-3, with TRBD2 as a possible D gene (6 bases). V lost 4 bases and J lost 1, with 12 bases in between. Germline V lookup: CDR1 LNHDA, CDR2 SQIVND (reference sequence). There are 15 residues in the CDR3. The CDR3 bases are TGTGCCAGTAGTAGGGCTATAGCGGGCACAGATACGCAGTATTTT. This translates into CASSRAIAGTDTQYF. Together with reference TRBV19 and TRBJ2-3, the CDR3 gives the full variable domain: DGGITQSPKYLFRKEGQNVTLSCEQNLNHDAMYWYRQDPGQGLRLIYYSQIVNDFQKGDIAEGYSVSREKKESFPLTVTSAQKNPTAFYLCASSRAIAGTDTQYFGPGTRLTVL.

The rearrangement uses TRBV4-2 and TRBJ1-4; 11 bases agree with TRBD1. CDR3 length equals 15 residues. Trimming took 4 bases from V and 7 from J; bases not matched to a gene: 5. The germline V gene has CDR1 LGHNA and CDR2 YNFKEQ. The CDR3 loop reads CASSPRDRGSEKLFF. In nucleotides, the CDR3 is TGTGCCAGCAGCCCGAGGGACAGGGGGAGTGAAAAACTGTTTTTT.

This clone has only a few counts. The V and J genes are TRBV10-3 and TRBJ2-1, with 7 bases identical to TRBD2. This CDR3 has 15 residues. The germline gives CDR1 ENHRY, CDR2 SYGVKD. Unmatched junction bases numbered 6, after V lost 0 bases and J lost 7 bases. In DNA, the CDR3 is TGTGCCATCAGTGAGTCGTCGGGAGGTCGGAATGAGCAGTTCTTC. Its translation is CAISESSGGRNEQFF.

In its sample, this clone was seen a few times. The chain uses TRBV11-3 and TRBJ2-1; D gene ambiguous. This CDR3 region has 13 residues. Looked up from germline, CDR1 is SGHNT and CDR2 is YENEEA. Trimming shortened V by 5 bases and J by 7 bases, and 12 bases separated the two germline ends. For the CDR3, the DNA is TGTGCCAGCAGCCACGCTAGTGAAAATGAGCAGTTCTTC. This translates into CASSHASENEQFF.

The rearrangement uses TRBV19 and TRBJ2-1; D possibly corresponds to TRBD1 (5 bases). The CDR3 has 17 amino acids. V shed 3 bases and J shed 2 bases, with 17 bases lying between them. The germline gives CDR1 LNHDA, CDR2 SQIVND (reference sequence). The CDR3 sequence: CASSIPQGVGAYNEQFF. The CDR3 DNA follows: TGTGCCAGTAGTATCCCTCAGGGTGTTGGTGCCTACAATGAGCAGTTCTTC.

This clone was detected only once. The rearrangement joins TRBV13 to TRBJ2-5, with 8 bases lining up with TRBD2. The CDR3 totals 17 residues. The J segment lost 5 bases and the V segment lost 5 bases, leaving 16 bases of the junction unmatched. Per germline, CDR1 PRHDT and CDR2 FYEKMQ (reference sequence). CDR3: CASSLAPSGGVCETQYF. The CDR3 bases are TGTGCCAGCAGCCTCGCCCCGTCGGGGGGGGTCTGTGAGACCCAGTACTTC.

This clone was counted once. The chain has TRBV28 and TRBJ1-4; D is unresolved. Trimming removed 6 bases at V and 8 bases at J, with 19 bases between. CDR1 MDHEN and CDR2 SYDVKM come from the germline V gene. The CDR3 totals 15 residues. The CDR3 here is CASRANGRGEEKLFF. CDR3 DNA sequence: TGTGCCAGCAGGGCAAATGGACGTGGGGAGGAAAAACTGTTTTTT. Filled out from reference TRBV28 and TRBJ1-4, the complete variable domain reads DVKVTQSSRYLVKRTGEKVFLECVQDMDHENMFWYRQDPGLGLRLIYFSYDVKMKEKGDIPEGYSVSREKKERFSLILESASTNQTSMYLCASRANGRGEEKLFFGSGTQLSVL.

CDR3 sequence (DNA): TGCGCCAGCAGTGAGCCAGAGCGGGGGGGCGTGGTCTCCTACGAGCAGTACTTC. Translating gives CASSEPERGGVVSYEQYF. This chain uses TRBV10-2 with TRBJ2-7; TRBD2 agrees at 10 bases. The ends lost 2 bases at V and 0 bases at J; junction bases unmatched: 10. CDR1 is WSHSY, CDR2 SAAADI, per germline. The CDR3 has 18 residues.

The chain combines TRBV2 with TRBJ1-1; 7 bases are shared with TRBD1. Germline V gene lookup returns CDR1 SNHLY and CDR2 FYNNEI. The CDR3 is made up of 14 amino acids. V trimming: 3 bases; J trimming: 3 bases; junction bases outside the gene matches: 4. The CDR3 sequence: CASSDRGDHTEAFF. CDR3 coding DNA: TGTGCCAGCAGTGACAGGGGGGATCACACTGAAGCTTTCTTT.

A remark on this clone: One end of the junction is discordant with germline, which a read error may explain. Other DNA sequences in the same sample also yield this CDR3. The chain has TRBV28 and TRBJ1-5; TRBD1 aligns across 12 bases. This CDR3 spans 18 amino acids. Looked up from germline, CDR1 is MDHEN and CDR2 is SYDVKM. The CDR3 nucleotides are TGCGCCAGCAGGCGGGGGACAGGGGGCATCCGGGCGAATCAGCCCCAGCATTTT. Amino acids: CASRRGTGGIRANQPQHF.